This T cell receptor beta chain came from a study of T cells in Graves' hyperthyroidism and ophthalmopathy. The study excluded patients with uncontrolled infection, other autoimmune disease, pregnancy or lactation. Regarding the study as a whole: Most thyroid clonotypes expanded above 0.001 were also detected in blood.

This clonotype was detected many times. Its antigen is unidentified. What was amplified from RNA transcripts were TCR beta CDR3 regions. RT-PCR in the first round (using the HTBI primer set) targeted the TCR CDR3. TCRdb re-analysed the multiplex PCR reads in MiXCR, keeping a single row per CDR3 protein. The sample includes about 500,000 distinct CDR3 sequences, 15% to 20% of them seen just once. The sequence was obtained from a woman aged 25 to 39 with Graves' ophthalmopathy. The sample taken for sequencing was blood.

DNA for the CDR3: TGTGCCAGCAGCTCCGTAGGGGGGCTAAGGTCGGGATCTTGGGAGACCCAGTACTTC. Translated: CASSSVGGLRSGSWETQYF. V gene TRBV7-2 combines with J gene TRBJ2-5, with D perhaps TRBD1 or TRBD2 (6 bases each). Germline V gives CDR1 SGHTA, CDR2 FQGNSA. This CDR3 has 19 residues. The germline V and J ends were trimmed by 4 bases and 5 bases, with 29 bases remaining between them.